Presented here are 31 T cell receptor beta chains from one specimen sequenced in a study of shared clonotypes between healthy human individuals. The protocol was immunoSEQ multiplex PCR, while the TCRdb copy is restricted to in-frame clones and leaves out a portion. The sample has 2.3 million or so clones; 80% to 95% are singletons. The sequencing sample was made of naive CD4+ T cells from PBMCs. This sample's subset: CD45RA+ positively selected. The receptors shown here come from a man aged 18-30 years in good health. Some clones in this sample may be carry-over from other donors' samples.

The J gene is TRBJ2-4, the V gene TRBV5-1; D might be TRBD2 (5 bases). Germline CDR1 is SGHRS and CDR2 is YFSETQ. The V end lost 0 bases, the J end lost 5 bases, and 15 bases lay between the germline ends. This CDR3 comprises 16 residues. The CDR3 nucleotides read TGCGCCAGCAGCTTGGGCGGCACTAGTGCCCAAAACATTCAGTACTTC. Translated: CASSLGGTSAQNIQYF.

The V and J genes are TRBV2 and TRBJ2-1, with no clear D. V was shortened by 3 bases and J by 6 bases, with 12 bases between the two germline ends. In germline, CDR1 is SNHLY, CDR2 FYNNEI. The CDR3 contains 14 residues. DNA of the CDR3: TGTGCCAGCAGTGATTTTGGGGTAGCCAATGAGCAGTTCTTC. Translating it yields CASSDFGVANEQFF. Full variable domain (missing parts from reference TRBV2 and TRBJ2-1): EPEVTQTPSHQVTQMGQEVILRCVPISNHLYFYWYRQILGQKVEFLVSFYNNEISEKSEIFDDQFSVERPDGSNFTLKIRSTKLEDSAMYFCASSDFGVANEQFFGPGTRLTVL.

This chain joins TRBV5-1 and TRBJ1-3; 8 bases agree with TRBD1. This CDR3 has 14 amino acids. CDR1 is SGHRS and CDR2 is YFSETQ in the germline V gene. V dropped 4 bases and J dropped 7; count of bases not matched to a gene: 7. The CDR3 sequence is CASSTETGANTIYF. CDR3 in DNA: TGCGCCAGCAGCACCGAGACAGGGGCGAACACCATATATTTT.

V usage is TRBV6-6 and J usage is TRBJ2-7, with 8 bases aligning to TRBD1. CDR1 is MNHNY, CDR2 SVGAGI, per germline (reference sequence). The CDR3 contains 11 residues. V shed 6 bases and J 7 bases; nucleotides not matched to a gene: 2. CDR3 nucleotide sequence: TGTGCCAGCAGGACAGGGGAAGAGCAGTACTTC. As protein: CASRTGEEQYF.

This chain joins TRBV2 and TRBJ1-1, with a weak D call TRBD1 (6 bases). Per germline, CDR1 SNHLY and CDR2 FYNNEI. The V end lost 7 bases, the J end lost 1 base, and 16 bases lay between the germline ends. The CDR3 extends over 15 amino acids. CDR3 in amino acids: CASTRQEIQNTEAFF. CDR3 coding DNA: TGTGCCAGCACCCGACAGGAGATACAGAACACTGAAGCTTTCTTT.

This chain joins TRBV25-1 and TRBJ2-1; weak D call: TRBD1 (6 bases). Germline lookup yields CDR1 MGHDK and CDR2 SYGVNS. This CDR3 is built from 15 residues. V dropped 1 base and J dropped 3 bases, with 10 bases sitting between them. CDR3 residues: CASSESRGDYNEQFF. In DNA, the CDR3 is TGTGCCAGCAGTGAATCCAGGGGAGACTACAATGAGCAGTTCTTC.

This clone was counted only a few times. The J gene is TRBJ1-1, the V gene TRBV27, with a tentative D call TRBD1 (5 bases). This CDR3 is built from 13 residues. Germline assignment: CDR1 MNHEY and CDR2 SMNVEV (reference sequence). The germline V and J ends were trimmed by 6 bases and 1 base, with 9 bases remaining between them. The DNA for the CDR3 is TGTGCCAGCAGAAGGGGACGGAACACTGAAGCTTTCTTT. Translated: CASRRGRNTEAFF.

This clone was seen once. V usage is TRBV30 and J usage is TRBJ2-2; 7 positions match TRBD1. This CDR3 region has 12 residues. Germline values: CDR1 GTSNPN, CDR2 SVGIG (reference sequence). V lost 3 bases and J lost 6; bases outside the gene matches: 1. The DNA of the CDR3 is TGTGCCTGGAGCCAGGGGGCCGGGGAGCTGTTTTTT. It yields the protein CAWSQGAGELFF.

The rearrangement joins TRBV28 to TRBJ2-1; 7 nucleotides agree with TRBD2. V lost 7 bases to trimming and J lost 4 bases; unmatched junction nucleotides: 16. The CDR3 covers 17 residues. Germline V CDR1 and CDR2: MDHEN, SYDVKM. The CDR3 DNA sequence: TGTGCCAGCATTCGTGAGGTGGGCGGGAGTGCTTACAATGAGCAGTTCTTC. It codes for CASIREVGGSAYNEQFF.

This CDR3 is CASSVGRAGDTEAFF. As DNA, the CDR3 is TGTGCCAGCAGCGTAGGCAGGGCAGGCGACACTGAAGCTTTCTTT. The chain has TRBV9 and TRBJ1-1, with D possibly TRBD1 on 5 matching bases. The CDR3 covers 15 residues. Trimming stripped 0 bases from V and 3 bases from J, with 12 bases between. Germline V gene data show CDR1 as SGDLS and CDR2 as YYNGEE.

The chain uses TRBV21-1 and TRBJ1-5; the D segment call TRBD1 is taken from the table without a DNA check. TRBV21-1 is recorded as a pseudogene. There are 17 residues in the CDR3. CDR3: CASSKEEPPLGYQPQHF. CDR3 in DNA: TGTGCCAGCAGCAAAGAGGAACCTCCCCTGGGCTATCAGCCCCAGCATTTT.

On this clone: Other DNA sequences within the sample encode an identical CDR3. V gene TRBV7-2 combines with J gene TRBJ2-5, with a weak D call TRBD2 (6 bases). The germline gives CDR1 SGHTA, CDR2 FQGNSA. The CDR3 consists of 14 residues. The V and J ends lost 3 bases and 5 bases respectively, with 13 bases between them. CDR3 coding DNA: TGTGCCAGCAGCTTGACTAGGGGTAGGGAGACCCAGTACTTC. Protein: CASSLTRGRETQYF. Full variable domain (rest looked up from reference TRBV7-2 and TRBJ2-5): GAGVSQSPSNKVTEKGKDVELRCDPISGHTALYWYRQSLGQGLEFLIYFQGNSAPDKSGLPSDRFSAERTGGSVSTLTIQRTQQEDSAVYLCASSLTRGRETQYFGPGTRLLVL.

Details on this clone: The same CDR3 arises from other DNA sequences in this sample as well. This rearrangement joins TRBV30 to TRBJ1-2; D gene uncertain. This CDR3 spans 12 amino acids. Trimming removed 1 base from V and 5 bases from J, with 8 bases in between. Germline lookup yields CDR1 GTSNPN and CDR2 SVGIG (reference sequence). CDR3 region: CAWSASGYGYTF. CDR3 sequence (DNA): TGTGCCTGGAGTGCCTCCGGTTATGGCTACACCTTC.

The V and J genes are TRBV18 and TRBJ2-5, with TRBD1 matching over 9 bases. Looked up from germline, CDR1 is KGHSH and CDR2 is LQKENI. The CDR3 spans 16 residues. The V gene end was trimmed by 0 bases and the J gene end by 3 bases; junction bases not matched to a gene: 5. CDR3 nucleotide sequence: TGTGCCAGCTCACCACCTCGCGGGACAGGGAAAGAGACCCAGTACTTC. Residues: CASSPPRGTGKETQYF.

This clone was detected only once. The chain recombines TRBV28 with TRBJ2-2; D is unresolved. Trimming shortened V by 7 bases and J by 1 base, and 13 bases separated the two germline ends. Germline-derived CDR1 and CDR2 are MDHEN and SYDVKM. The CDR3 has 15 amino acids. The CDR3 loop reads CASTPGQLNTGELFF. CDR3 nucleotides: TGTGCCAGCACTCCGGGCCAGCTGAACACCGGGGAGCTGTTTTTT. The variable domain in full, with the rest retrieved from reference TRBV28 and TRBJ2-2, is DVKVTQSSRYLVKRTGEKVFLECVQDMDHENMFWYRQDPGLGLRLIYFSYDVKMKEKGDIPEGYSVSREKKERFSLILESASTNQTSMYLCASTPGQLNTGELFFGEGSRLTVL.

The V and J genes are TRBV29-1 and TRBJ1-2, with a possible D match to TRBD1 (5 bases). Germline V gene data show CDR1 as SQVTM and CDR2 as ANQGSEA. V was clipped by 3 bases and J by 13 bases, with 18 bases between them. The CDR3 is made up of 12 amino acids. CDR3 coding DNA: TGCAGCGTTGATCCAGGGCATAGTTACTTCACCTTC. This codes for CSVDPGHSYFTF.

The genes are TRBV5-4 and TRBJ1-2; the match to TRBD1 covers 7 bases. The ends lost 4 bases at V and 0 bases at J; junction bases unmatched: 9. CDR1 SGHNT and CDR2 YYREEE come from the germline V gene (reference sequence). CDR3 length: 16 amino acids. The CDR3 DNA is TGTGCCAGCAGCACCGGGACAGCAGTCCCTAACTATGGCTACACCTTC. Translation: CASSTGTAVPNYGYTF.

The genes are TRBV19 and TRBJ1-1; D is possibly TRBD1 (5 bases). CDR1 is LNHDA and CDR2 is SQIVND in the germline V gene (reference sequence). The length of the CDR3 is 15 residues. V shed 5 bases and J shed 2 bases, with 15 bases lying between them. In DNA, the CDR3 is TGTGCCAGTAGTTCCCGCCGGGGGAGTAACACTGAAGCTTTCTTT. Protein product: CASSSRRGSNTEAFF.

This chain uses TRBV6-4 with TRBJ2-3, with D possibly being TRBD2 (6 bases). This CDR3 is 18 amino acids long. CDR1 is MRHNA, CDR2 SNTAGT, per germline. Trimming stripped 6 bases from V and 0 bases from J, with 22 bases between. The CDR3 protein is CASSARPLGRWSTDTQYF. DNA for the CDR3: TGTGCCAGCAGCGCACGGCCTCTGGGGAGGTGGAGCACAGATACGCAGTATTTT.

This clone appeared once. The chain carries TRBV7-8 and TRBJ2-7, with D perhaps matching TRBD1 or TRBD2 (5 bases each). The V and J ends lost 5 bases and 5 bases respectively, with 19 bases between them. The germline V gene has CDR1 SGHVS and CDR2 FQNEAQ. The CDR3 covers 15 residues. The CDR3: CASSPREAWGNEQYF. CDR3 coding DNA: TGTGCCAGCAGCCCCCGGGAAGCGTGGGGCAACGAGCAGTACTTC.

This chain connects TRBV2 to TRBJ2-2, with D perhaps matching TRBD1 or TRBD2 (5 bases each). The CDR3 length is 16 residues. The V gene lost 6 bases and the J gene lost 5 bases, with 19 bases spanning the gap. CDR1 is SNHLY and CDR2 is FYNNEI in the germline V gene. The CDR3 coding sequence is TGTGCCAGCAGCGCCCAAATAGGGACCATGACCGGGGAGCTGTTTTTT. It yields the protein CASSAQIGTMTGELFF.

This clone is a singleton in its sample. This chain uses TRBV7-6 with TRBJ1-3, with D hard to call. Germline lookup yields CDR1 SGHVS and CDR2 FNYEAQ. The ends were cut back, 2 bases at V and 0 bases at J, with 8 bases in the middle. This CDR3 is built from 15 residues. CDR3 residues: CASSLMRGSGNTIYF. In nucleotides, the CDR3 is TGTGCCAGCAGCTTAATGCGTGGCTCTGGAAACACCATATATTTT.

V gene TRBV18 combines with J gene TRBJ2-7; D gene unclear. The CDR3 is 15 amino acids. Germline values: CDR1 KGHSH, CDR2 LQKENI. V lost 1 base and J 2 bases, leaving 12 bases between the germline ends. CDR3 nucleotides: TGTGCCAGCTCACCACAGTGGCAGGCTACCTACGAGCAGTACTTC. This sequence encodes CASSPQWQATYEQYF.

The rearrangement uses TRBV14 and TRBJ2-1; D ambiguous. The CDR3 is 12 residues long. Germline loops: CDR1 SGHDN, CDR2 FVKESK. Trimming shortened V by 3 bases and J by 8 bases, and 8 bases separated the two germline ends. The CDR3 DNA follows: TGTGCCAGCAGCCATTGGGGTGATGAGCAGTTCTTC. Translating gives CASSHWGDEQFF.

The CDR3 region has the DNA TGTGCCAGCAGGGGACTAGTCTTACACGAGCAGTACTTC. It is translated as CASRGLVLHEQYF. The rearrangement uses TRBV28 and TRBJ2-7; 8 bases match TRBD2. CDR1 MDHEN and CDR2 SYDVKM come from the germline V gene. V dropped 6 bases and J dropped 5; count of bases not matched to a gene: 6. This CDR3 spans 13 amino acids.

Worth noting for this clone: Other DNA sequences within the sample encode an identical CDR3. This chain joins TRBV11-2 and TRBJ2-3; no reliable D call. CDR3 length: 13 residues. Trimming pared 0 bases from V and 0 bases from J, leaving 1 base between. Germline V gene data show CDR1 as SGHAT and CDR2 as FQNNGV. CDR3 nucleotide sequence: TGTGCCAGCAGCTTAGATAGCACAGATACGCAGTATTTT. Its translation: CASSLDSTDTQYF.

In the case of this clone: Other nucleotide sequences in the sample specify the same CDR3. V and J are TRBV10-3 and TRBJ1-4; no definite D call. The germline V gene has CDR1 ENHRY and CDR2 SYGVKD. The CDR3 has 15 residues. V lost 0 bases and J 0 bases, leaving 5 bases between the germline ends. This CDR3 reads CAISESRSTNEKLFF. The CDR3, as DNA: TGTGCCATCAGTGAGTCGAGATCAACTAATGAAAAACTGTTTTTT.

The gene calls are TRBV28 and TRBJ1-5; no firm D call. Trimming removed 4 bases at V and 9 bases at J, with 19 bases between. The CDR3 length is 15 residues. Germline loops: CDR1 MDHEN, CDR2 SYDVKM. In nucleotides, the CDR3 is TGTGCCAGCAGTTCAATTAGCCAAGGAGGAGGGCCCCAGCATTTT. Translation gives CASSSISQGGGPQHF.

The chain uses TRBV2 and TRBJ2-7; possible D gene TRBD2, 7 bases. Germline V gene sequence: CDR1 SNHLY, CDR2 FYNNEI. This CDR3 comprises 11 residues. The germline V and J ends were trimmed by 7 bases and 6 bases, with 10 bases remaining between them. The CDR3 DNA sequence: TGTGCCAGCATGGGGGGGCTCGAGCAGTACTTC. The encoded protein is CASMGGLEQYF.

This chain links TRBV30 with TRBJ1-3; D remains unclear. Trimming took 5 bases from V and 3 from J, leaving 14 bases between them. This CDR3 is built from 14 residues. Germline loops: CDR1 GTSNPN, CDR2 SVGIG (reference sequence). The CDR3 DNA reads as TGTGCCTGGGGTGGACTTATAAGTGGAAACACCATATATTTT. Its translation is CAWGGLISGNTIYF.

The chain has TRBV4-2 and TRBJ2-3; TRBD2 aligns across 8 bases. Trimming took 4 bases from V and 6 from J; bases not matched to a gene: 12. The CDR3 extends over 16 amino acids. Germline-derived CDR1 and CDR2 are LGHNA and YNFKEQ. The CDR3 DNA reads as TGTGCCAGCAGCCTCATAGCGGGGTTCAAGAAGGATACGCAGTATTTT. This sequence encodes CASSLIAGFKKDTQYF.